This entry lists 11 T cell receptor beta chains sequenced from one sample in a study of blood T cells in healthy people across ages. Alongside a J-beta primer mix, a sample-barcoded 5' primer served in a second PCR lasting roughly 6 to 12 cycles. TCRdb recomputed calls from the 5' RACE reads with MiXCR, one row per CDR3 protein. The table records some 760,000 distinct CDR3 sequences, just under 25% of them present only once. These data are also associated with another study on T cells of mothers and their children.

Sequencing was carried out using blood. The receptor set was obtained from a boy younger than 18 in good health.

A few counts support this clonotype. The conserved final phenylalanine or tryptophan is absent from the CDR3, which likely points to a read error. The chain combines TRBV7-9 with TRBJ2-7, with 12 bases aligning to TRBD2. Germline trimming cut 5 bases from V and 2 bases from J; bases unmatched to any gene: 13. Germline V gene sequence: CDR1 SEHNR, CDR2 FQNEAQ (reference sequence). This CDR3 spans 18 amino acids. The CDR3 bases are TGTGCCAGCAGCCCCCCGGGACTAGCGGGTGCAAACGCCTACGAGCAGTACTCC. Translation: CASSPPGLAGANAYEQYS.

The chain has TRBV7-2 and TRBJ1-3; perhaps TRBD1 as D (6 bases). The V end lost 5 bases, the J end lost 0 bases, and 11 bases lay between the germline ends. Germline-derived CDR1 and CDR2 are SGHTA and FQGNSA. CDR3 size: 15 residues. CDR3 DNA sequence: TGTGCCAGCAGCCAAACAGGGAGCTCTGGAAACACCATATATTTT. As protein: CASSQTGSSGNTIYF. Full variable domain (rest looked up from reference TRBV7-2 and TRBJ1-3): GAGVSQSPSNKVTEKGKDVELRCDPISGHTALYWYRQSLGQGLEFLIYFQGNSAPDKSGLPSDRFSAERTGGSVSTLTIQRTQQEDSAVYLCASSQTGSSGNTIYFGEGSWLTVV.

The V call is TRBV6-2 or TRBV6-3, the J call TRBJ2-1; 7 bases map to TRBD2. Germline V gives CDR1 MNHEY, CDR2 SVGEGT. V shed 2 bases and J 6 bases; nucleotides not matched to a gene: 7. CDR3 size: 15 residues. In DNA, the CDR3 is TGTGCCAGCAGTTACCGGGGCGGGGAGGGCAATGAGCAGTTCTTC. Protein product: CASSYRGGEGNEQFF.

This clonotype was counted a few times. The chain has TRBV6-2 or TRBV6-3 and TRBJ2-2; weak D call: TRBD2 (6 bases). The CDR3 length is 16 residues. The germline V gene encodes CDR1 MNHEY and CDR2 SVGEGT. Trimming removed 4 bases from V and 6 bases from J, with 18 bases in between. CDR3: CASSFGTPVGAGELFF. The CDR3 DNA reads as TGTGCCAGCAGTTTTGGGACTCCCGTCGGTGCCGGGGAGCTGTTTTTT.

The chain uses TRBV4-3 and TRBJ2-3; the D gene is possibly TRBD1 (6 bases). The CDR3 has 17 amino acids. Germline CDR1 is LGHNA and CDR2 is YSLEER. V was shortened by 1 base and J by 2 bases, with 16 bases between the two germline ends. As DNA, the CDR3 is TGCGCCAGCAGCCAAGCTCCCGGGACAAGGGTCACAGATACGCAGTATTTT. This encodes CASSQAPGTRVTDTQYF.

This clonotype was seen a handful of times. The chain combines TRBV4-2 with TRBJ2-2; TRBD2 matches 9 bases. Losses at the gene ends were 6 bases for V and 2 bases for J; bases not matched to a gene: 4. Germline CDR1 LGHNA, CDR2 YNFKEQ. CDR3 length equals 15 residues. CDR3 nucleotides: TGTGCCAGCAGAGAACTAGCGGGCAACACCGGGGAGCTGTTTTTT. It is translated as CASRELAGNTGELFF.

This clonotype was counted a few times. The V and J genes are TRBV6-6 and TRBJ2-7; TRBD1 or TRBD2 may be the D gene (5 bases each). TRBJ2-5 explains the end of the DNA better; the J call may be wrong. CDR1 and CDR2 from the germline V gene are MNHNY and SVGAGI (reference sequence). There are 14 residues in the CDR3. This chain's CDR3 is CASSYSGEQETQYF. CDR3 bases: TGTGCCAGCAGTTACTCGGGGGAACAAGAGACCCAGTACTTC.

This chain links TRBV4-3 with TRBJ2-5; possibly TRBD1 or TRBD2 for D (6 bases each). The better agreement between TRBJ2-7 and the DNA end casts doubt on the J call. Germline V gene sequence: CDR1 LGHNA, CDR2 YSLEER. CDR3 size: 13 residues. DNA for the CDR3: TGCGCCAGCAGCCAAGTAAGGGGGGCCGAGCAGTACTTC. Protein: CASSQVRGAEQYF.

This chain connects TRBV7-9 to TRBJ2-3, with 8 bases identical to TRBD2. Germline-derived CDR1 and CDR2 are SEHNR and FQNEAQ (reference sequence). V lost 1 base and J lost 4; bases outside the gene matches: 7. The CDR3 is made up of 16 amino acids. CDR3: CASSLELAGLSDTQYF. The CDR3 coding sequence is TGTGCCAGCAGCTTAGAGTTAGCGGGACTATCAGATACGCAGTATTTT.

This clonotype appeared a few times. This chain uses TRBV21-1 with TRBJ2-7; the D segment call TRBD2 is taken from the table without a DNA check. The DNA end lines up better with TRBJ2-5; the J call may be wrong. TRBV21-1 corresponds to a pseudogene. The CDR3 sequence is 15 residues long. The CDR3 reads CASSKGPGAQETQYF. For the CDR3, the DNA is TGTGCCAGCAGCAAAGGGCCCGGGGCTCAAGAGACCCAGTACTTC.

The chain has TRBV9 and TRBJ2-5; D may correspond to TRBD1 or TRBD2 (5 bases each). CDR3 length: 13 residues. Trimming pared 0 bases from V and 5 bases from J, leaving 8 bases between. Germline V lookup: CDR1 SGDLS, CDR2 YYNGEE. The CDR3 sequence is CASSVDWGETQYF. The CDR3 DNA reads as TGTGCCAGCAGCGTAGATTGGGGGGAGACCCAGTACTTC.